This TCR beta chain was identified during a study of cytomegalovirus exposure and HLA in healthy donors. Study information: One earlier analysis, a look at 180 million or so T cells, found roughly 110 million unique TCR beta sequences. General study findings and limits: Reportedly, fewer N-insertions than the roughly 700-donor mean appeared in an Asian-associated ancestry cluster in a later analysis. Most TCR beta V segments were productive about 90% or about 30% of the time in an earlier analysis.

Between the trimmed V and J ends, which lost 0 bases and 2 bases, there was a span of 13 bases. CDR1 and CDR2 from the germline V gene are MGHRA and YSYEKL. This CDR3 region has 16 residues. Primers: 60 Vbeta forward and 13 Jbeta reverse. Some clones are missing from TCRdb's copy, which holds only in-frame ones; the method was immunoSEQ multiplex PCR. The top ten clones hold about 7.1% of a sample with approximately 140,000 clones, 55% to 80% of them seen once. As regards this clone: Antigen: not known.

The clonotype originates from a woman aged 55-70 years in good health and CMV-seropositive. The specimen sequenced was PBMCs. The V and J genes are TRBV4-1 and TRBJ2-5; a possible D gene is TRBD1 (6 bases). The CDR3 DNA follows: TGCGCCAGCAGCCAAGATACAGGGCAGAGACAAGAGACCCAGTACTTC. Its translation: CASSQDTGQRQETQYF.